Listed below are T cell receptor beta chains from one sample, sequenced in a study of cytomegalovirus exposure and HLA in healthy donors. Assay used: immunoSEQ multiplex PCR; TCRdb lists only in-frame clones, some missing. The table shows around 210,000 clones, with roughly 84% occurring only once. The sequenced sample consisted of PBMCs. The receptors stem from a girl aged 2 to 9 in good health and CMV-seronegative. CDR3s include the opening cysteine and the closing phenylalanine or tryptophan. A D gene is named only where the DNA matches it firmly. Rows may omit the clone size; those that give it use once, few, many or a size class.

-	TRBV9	-	TRBJ2-5	TGTGCCAGCAGCGTAGGAACAAGAGAGACCCAGTACTTC	CASSVGTRETQYF
TRBD1	TRBV18	-	TRBJ1-1	TGTGCCAGCTCAGGGGACAGAGACACTGAAGCTTTCTTT	CASSGDRDTEAFF
-	TRBV18	-	TRBJ1-3	TGTGCCAGCTCACCTCTCGTCCAGACTCTCTCTGGAAACACCATATATTTT	CASSPLVQTLSGNTIYF
TRBD2	TRBV4-1	-	TRBJ2-1	TGCGCCAGCAGCCAAGATAGACTAGCGGGAGAAGACAATGAGCAGTTCTTC	CASSQDRLAGEDNEQFF
-	TRBV10-1	-	TRBJ2-5	TGCGCCAGCAGTGGCAGGACAGAAGAGACCCAGTACTTC	CASSGRTEETQYF
-	TRBV6-1	-	TRBJ2-7	TGTGCCAGCAGTAAGGGGGAAACGTACGAGCAGTACTTC	CASSKGETYEQYF
-	TRBV21-1	once	TRBJ2-7	TGTGCCAGCAGCAAATTTCACATCCCCCTAGCGGGACTTCTCGACGAGCAGTACTTC	CASSKFHIPLAGLLDEQYF
TRBD1	TRBV29-1	-	TRBJ2-6	TGCAGCGTTGTGGGGACAGGGATCTCTGGGGCCAACGTCCTGACTTTC	CSVVGTGISGANVLTF
TRBD2	TRBV15	once	TRBJ2-1	TGTGCCACCAGCAGAGTGTGGCTAGCGGGGGGCAATGAGCAGTTCTTC	CATSRVWLAGGNEQFF
-	TRBV2	-	TRBJ1-1	TGTGCCAGCAGTGAATTAGGGGTCCTCACTGAAGCTTTCTTT	CASSELGVLTEAFF
-	TRBV10-1	-	TRBJ1-4	TGCGCCAGCAGTGAGTCTCTAGGAGCCGCCAATGAAAAACTGTTTTTT	CASSESLGAANEKLFF
-	TRBV11-2	-	TRBJ2-7	TGTGCCAGCAGCTTAGAGGTTGGGACAAAGTACTTC	CASSLEVGTKYF
-	TRBV6-5	few	TRBJ2-1	TGTGCCAGCAGTTTCGATTGGAGCTCCTACAATGAGCAGTTCTTC	CASSFDWSSYNEQFF
-	TRBV2	once	TRBJ1-5	TGTGCCAGCAGTTTAGGACAAAGCAATCAGCCCCAGCATTTT	CASSLGQSNQPQHF
TRBD1	TRBV9	-	TRBJ2-7	TGTGCCAGCAGCCCTAACAGGGGGGAGTCCTACGAGCAGTACTTC	CASSPNRGESYEQYF
-	TRBV5-8	-	TRBJ1-1	TGTGCCAGCAGCTTGATGGGGGGAGTCTTCACTGAAGCTTTCTTT	CASSLMGGVFTEAFF
-	TRBV5-1	-	TRBJ1-1	TGCGCCAGCAGCTTCCTCAGGGTCGGCACTGAAGCTTTCTTT	CASSFLRVGTEAFF
-	TRBV4-1	-	TRBJ2-5	TGCGCCAGCAGCCAAGAGCGCAGGGTCCAAGAGACCCAGTACTTC	CASSQERRVQETQYF
-	TRBV10-3	-	TRBJ1-5	TGTGCCATCAGTGGGGGGGAGAATCAGCCCCAGCATTTT	CAISGGENQPQHF
-	TRBV28	-	TRBJ2-7	TGTGCCAGCAGTCCGCTGGCCGGGGGGCCTGAGCAGTACTTC	CASSPLAGGPEQYF
TRBD1	TRBV27	-	TRBJ1-6	TGTGCCACATCGCAGGACAGGGGGCATTCACCCCTCCACTTT	CATSQDRGHSPLHF
TRBD1	TRBV6-5	-	TRBJ1-6	TGTGCCAGCACGCGCCGGACAGGGAGGTATTCACCCCTCCACTTT	CASTRRTGRYSPLHF
-	TRBV4-1	-	TRBJ2-7	TGCGCCAGCAGCCAAGAAAGGATCGGGAAGGGGCGGGGCGAGCAGTACTTC	CASSQERIGKGRGEQYF
TRBD1	TRBV19	-	TRBJ1-3	TGTGCCAGTAGTCGGACAGGGAAGAGCTCTGGAAACACCATATATTTT	CASSRTGKSSGNTIYF
TRBD1	TRBV5-1	-	TRBJ1-2	TGCGCCAGCAGCCCCCTAGCGGACAGGGTTCGTATTGGTGGCTACACCTTC	CASSPLADRVRIGGYTF
-	TRBV6-5	few	TRBJ2-7	TGTGCCAGCAGCCAGGGGTATGGGGAGCAGTACTTC	CASSQGYGEQYF
-	TRBV14	-	TRBJ1-2	TGTGCCAGCAGCCAAGGACAGCACTATGGCTACACCTTC	CASSQGQHYGYTF
-	TRBV7-2	-	TRBJ1-5	TGTGCCAGCAGCCAGGGTCTATATAGCAATCAGCCCCAGCATTTT	CASSQGLYSNQPQHF
TRBD2	TRBV19	-	TRBJ2-7	TGTGCCAGTAGTATAGATCTAAGCGGGAGCCAGTACTTC	CASSIDLSGSQYF
TRBD1	TRBV19	-	TRBJ1-5	TGTGCCAGTAGTATCCGGGACAGCTTAAGCAATCAGCCCCAGCATTTT	CASSIRDSLSNQPQHF
TRBD2	TRBV6-5	-	TRBJ2-1	TGTGCCAGCAGTTACGGCGGGAGCCACCGTGAGCAGTTCTTC	CASSYGGSHREQFF
-	TRBV19	-	TRBJ1-5	TGTGCCAGTAGGACGACAGATTATAGCAATCAGCCCCAGCATTTT	CASRTTDYSNQPQHF
TRBD1	TRBV28	-	TRBJ2-7	TGTGCCAGCAGCTCTCCGGGACAGCGAGCGACCTACGAGCAGTACTTC	CASSSPGQRATYEQYF
TRBD1	TRBV19	-	TRBJ2-3	TGTGCCAGTAGTGCGGGACAGGTCACAGATACGCAGTATTTT	CASSAGQVTDTQYF
-	TRBV7-9	-	TRBJ2-5	TGTGCCAGCAGCCCCTGGGGGCAATTCGAAGAGACCCAGTACTTC	CASSPWGQFEETQYF
-	TRBV9	-	TRBJ2-1	TGTGCCAGCAGCGTAGACGGGGGGCCTTACAATGAGCAGTTCTTC	CASSVDGGPYNEQFF
-	TRBV4-1	-	TRBJ1-5	TGCGCCAGCAGCCAAGGGCGACAGGACAATCAGCCCCAGCATTTT	CASSQGRQDNQPQHF
TRBD1	TRBV5-1	-	TRBJ1-6	TGCGCCAGCAGCTTGGTAGGGGGCGATAATTCACCCCTCCACTTT	CASSLVGGDNSPLHF
-	TRBV4-1	once	TRBJ1-1	TGCGCCAGCAGCCAACCGGTCCAGGGTGACACTGAAGCTTTCTTT	CASSQPVQGDTEAFF
TRBD1	TRBV29-1	few	TRBJ2-2	TGCAGCGCAATCGGGACAGGTCTTGGCGGGGAGCTGTTTTTT	CSAIGTGLGGELFF
TRBD2	TRBV9	-	TRBJ2-1	TGTGCCAGCAGCGAGAGGACTAGCGGGGGGGCCGTGGGGAATGAGCAGTTCTTC	CASSERTSGGAVGNEQFF
-	TRBV19	-	TRBJ1-1	TGTGCCAGTAGTAAACAGAACACTGAAGCTTTCTTT	CASSKQNTEAFF
-	TRBV7-2	-	TRBJ2-7	TGTGCCAGCAGCACAGGGGGAGCGGGGTCCCGCTACGAGCAGTACTTC	CASSTGGAGSRYEQYF
TRBD2	TRBV5-1	-	TRBJ2-3	TGCGCCAGTTTAGCGGGAGGTTCAACAGATACGCAGTATTTT	CASLAGGSTDTQYF
TRBD1	TRBV7-6	-	TRBJ2-5	TGTGCCAGCACCCGGGGACAGGGTAAAGAGACCCAGTACTTC	CASTRGQGKETQYF
TRBD2	TRBV6-1	-	TRBJ2-1	TGTGCCAGCAGTGACCCGATAGCGGGGCACTCCTACAATGAGCAGTTCTTC	CASSDPIAGHSYNEQFF
TRBD1	TRBV30	-	TRBJ1-6	TGTGCCTGGAAGGGACAGGGGGATTCACCCCTCCACTTT	CAWKGQGDSPLHF
TRBD2	TRBV5-1	-	TRBJ2-2	TGCGCCAGCAGCGCGTTCCCCGGGACTACTAACACCGGGGAGCTGTTTTTT	CASSAFPGTTNTGELFF
TRBD1	TRBV15	once	TRBJ2-1	TGTGCCACCAGCAAATCGACAGGGTTCTACAATGAGCAGTTCTTC	CATSKSTGFYNEQFF
TRBD2	TRBV5-1	-	TRBJ2-1	TGCGCCAGCAGCTTGGACGGGAGGGCGGGCAATGAGCAGTTCTTC	CASSLDGRAGNEQFF
-	TRBV6-6	-	TRBJ1-1	TGTGCCAGCAATAAGGGGGTGAACACTGAAGCTTTCTTT	CASNKGVNTEAFF
-	TRBV2	-	TRBJ2-2	TGTGCCAGCAGGGTGACCAGGGTTCCCGGGGAGCTGTTTTTT	CASRVTRVPGELFF
-	TRBV30	few	TRBJ1-3	TGTGCCTGGAGTGTGGGCAGGAACTCTGGAAACACCATATATTTT	CAWSVGRNSGNTIYF
-	TRBV11-2	-	TRBJ2-7	TGTGCCAGCAGCTTAGGCAGACAGTTACTTAACGAGCAGTACTTC	CASSLGRQLLNEQYF
TRBD2	TRBV2	-	TRBJ2-3	TGTGCCAGCAGTGATGCTAGCGGGGGGGCTTATGGGCAGTATTTT	CASSDASGGAYGQYF
-	TRBV4-1	once	TRBJ2-7	TGCGCCAGCAGCTCGGGACTGCAAACCTACGAGCAGTACTTC	CASSSGLQTYEQYF
-	TRBV6-1	-	TRBJ1-1	TGTGCCAGCGATAGGGGTACGGTTAACACTGAAGCTTTCTTT	CASDRGTVNTEAFF
TRBD2	TRBV6-5	few	TRBJ2-1	TGTGCCAGCAGTTATGTAGCGGGGGGGTACAATGAGCAGTTCTTC	CASSYVAGGYNEQFF
TRBD1	TRBV6-5	few	TRBJ2-4	TGTGCCGTCGCCTTGAGCGACAGGGGGGGGAACATTCAGTACTTC	CAVALSDRGGNIQYF